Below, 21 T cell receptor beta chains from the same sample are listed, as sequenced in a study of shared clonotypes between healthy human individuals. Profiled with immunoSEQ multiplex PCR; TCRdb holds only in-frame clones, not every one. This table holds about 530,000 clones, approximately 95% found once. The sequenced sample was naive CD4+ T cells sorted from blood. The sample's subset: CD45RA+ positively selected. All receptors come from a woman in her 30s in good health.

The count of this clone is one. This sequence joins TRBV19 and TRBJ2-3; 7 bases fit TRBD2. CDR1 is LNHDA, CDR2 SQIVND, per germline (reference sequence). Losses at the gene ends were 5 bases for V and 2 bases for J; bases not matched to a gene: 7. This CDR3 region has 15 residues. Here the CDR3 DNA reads TGTGCCAGTAGTTCCGGGCTAGCGGTCACAGATACGCAGTATTTT. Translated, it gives CASSSGLAVTDTQYF. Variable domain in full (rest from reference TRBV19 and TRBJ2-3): DGGITQSPKYLFRKEGQNVTLSCEQNLNHDAMYWYRQDPGQGLRLIYYSQIVNDFQKGDIAEGYSVSREKKESFPLTVTSAQKNPTAFYLCASSSGLAVTDTQYFGPGTRLTVL.

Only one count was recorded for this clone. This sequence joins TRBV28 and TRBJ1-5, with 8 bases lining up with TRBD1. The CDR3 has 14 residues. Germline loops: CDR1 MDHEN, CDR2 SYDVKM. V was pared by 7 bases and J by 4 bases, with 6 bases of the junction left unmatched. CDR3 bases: TGTGCCAGCAAGAGACAGGGGTCAAATCAGCCCCAGCATTTT. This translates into CASKRQGSNQPQHF.

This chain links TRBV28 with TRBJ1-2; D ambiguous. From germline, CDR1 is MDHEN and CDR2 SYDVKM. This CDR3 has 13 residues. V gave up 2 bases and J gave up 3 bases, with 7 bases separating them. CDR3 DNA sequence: TGTGCCAGCAGTTTAGGGGAGGACTATGGCTACACCTTC. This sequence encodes CASSLGEDYGYTF.

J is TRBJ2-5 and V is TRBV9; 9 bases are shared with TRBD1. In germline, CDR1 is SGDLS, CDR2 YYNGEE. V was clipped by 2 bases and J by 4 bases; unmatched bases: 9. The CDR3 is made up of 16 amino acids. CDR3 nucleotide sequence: TGTGCCAGCAGCGTTGCCGGGACAGGGTTTTTAGAGACCCAGTACTTC. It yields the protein CASSVAGTGFLETQYF.

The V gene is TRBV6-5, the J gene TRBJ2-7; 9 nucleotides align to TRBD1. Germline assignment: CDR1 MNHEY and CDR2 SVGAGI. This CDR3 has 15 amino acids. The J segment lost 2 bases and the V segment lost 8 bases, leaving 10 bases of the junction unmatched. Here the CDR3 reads CASCLGTGLPYEQYF. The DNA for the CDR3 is TGTGCCAGCTGTCTAGGGACAGGGCTACCCTACGAGCAGTACTTC.

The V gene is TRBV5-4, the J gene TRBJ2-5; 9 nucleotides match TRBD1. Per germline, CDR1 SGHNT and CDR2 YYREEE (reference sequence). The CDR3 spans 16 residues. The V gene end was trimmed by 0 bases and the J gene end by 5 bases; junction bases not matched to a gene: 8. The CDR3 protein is CASSLDRTGEWETQYF. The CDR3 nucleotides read TGTGCCAGCAGCTTGGACAGGACAGGGGAATGGGAGACCCAGTACTTC.

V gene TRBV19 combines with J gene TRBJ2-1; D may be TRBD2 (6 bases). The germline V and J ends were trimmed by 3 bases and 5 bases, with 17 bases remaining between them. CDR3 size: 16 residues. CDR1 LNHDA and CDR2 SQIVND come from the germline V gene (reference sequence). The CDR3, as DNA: TGTGCCAGTAGTATTCTAGCGTTGGAGGCTCACAATGAGCAGTTCTTC. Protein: CASSILALEAHNEQFF. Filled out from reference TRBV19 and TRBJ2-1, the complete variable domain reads DGGITQSPKYLFRKEGQNVTLSCEQNLNHDAMYWYRQDPGQGLRLIYYSQIVNDFQKGDIAEGYSVSREKKESFPLTVTSAQKNPTAFYLCASSILALEAHNEQFFGPGTRLTVL.

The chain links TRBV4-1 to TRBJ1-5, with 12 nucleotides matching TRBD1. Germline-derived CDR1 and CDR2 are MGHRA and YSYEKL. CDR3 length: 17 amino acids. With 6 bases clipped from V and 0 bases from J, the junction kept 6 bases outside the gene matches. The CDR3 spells CASSAGTGGYSNQPQHF. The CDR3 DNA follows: TGCGCCAGCAGTGCCGGGACAGGGGGCTATAGCAATCAGCCCCAGCATTTT.

In DNA, the CDR3 is TGTGCCAGCAGCCGACAGGGGAGCTCCTACGAGCAGTACTTC. Its protein product is CASSRQGSSYEQYF. The chain has TRBV7-2 and TRBJ2-5; 8 positions match TRBD1. The DNA matches TRBJ2-7 better at its end, which makes the J call doubtful. Germline lookup yields CDR1 SGHTA and CDR2 FQGNSA. CDR3 size: 14 residues.

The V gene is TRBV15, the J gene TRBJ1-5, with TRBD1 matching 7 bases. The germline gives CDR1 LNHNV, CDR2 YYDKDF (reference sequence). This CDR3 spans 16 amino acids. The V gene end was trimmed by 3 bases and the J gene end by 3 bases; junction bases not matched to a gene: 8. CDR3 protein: CATSRGRTGNNQPQHF. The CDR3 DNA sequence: TGTGCCACCAGCAGGGGGCGGACAGGTAACAATCAGCCCCAGCATTTT.

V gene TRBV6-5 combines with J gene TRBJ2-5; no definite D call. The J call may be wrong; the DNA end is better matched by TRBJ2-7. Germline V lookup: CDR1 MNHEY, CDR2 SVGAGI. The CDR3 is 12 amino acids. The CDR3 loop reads CASSGGSYEQYF. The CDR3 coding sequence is TGTGCCAGCTCCGGCGGCTCCTACGAGCAGTACTTC.

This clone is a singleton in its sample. This chain's CDR3 is CASSPRRDKDTEAFF. In DNA, the CDR3 is TGTGCCAGCTCACCGAGGAGGGATAAGGACACTGAAGCTTTCTTT. The V call is TRBV18, the J call TRBJ1-1, with unresolved D. V was cut by 3 bases and J by 3 bases, with 14 bases left in between. Germline values: CDR1 KGHSH, CDR2 LQKENI. This CDR3 has 15 amino acids.

The CDR3: CATSRPLAGGPYEQYF. DNA of the CDR3: TGTGCCACCAGCAGACCCCTAGCGGGAGGGCCTTACGAGCAGTACTTC. The V call is TRBV15, the J call TRBJ2-7; 12 bases agree with TRBD2. Germline V lookup: CDR1 LNHNV, CDR2 YYDKDF (reference sequence). The junction had 6 bases not matched to a gene; V was cut back by 2 bases and J by 4 bases. The CDR3 covers 16 residues.

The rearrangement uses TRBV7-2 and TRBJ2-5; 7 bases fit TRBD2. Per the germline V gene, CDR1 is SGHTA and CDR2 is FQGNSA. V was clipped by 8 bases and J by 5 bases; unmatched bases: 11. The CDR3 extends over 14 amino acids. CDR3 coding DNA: TGTGCCAGCCAATGGGCGGGAGAGAGGGAGACCCAGTACTTC. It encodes CASQWAGERETQYF.

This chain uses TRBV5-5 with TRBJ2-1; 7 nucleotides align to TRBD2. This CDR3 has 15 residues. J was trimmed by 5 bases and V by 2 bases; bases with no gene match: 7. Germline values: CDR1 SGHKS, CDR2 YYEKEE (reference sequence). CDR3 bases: TGTGCCAGCAGCTTAATTCTAGCGGTAAACAATGAGCAGTTCTTC. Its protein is CASSLILAVNNEQFF.

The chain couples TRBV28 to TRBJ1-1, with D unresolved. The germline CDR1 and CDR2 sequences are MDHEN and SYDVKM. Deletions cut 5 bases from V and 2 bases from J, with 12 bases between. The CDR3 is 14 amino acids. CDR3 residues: CASSRTPRNTEAFF. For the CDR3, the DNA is TGTGCCAGCAGTCGCACACCTCGTAACACTGAAGCTTTCTTT.

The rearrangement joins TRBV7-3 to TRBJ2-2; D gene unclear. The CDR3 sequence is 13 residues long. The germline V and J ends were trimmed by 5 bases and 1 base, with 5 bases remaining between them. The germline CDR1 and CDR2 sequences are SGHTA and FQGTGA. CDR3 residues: CASSLRNTGELFF. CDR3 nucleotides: TGTGCCAGCAGCCTTAGGAACACCGGGGAGCTGTTTTTT.

CDR3 protein: CASSPDRDRVRVKLFF. The CDR3 nucleotides are TGTGCCAGCAGCCCCGACCGGGACAGGGTCAGGGTAAAACTGTTTTTT. The V gene is TRBV9, the J gene TRBJ1-4, with TRBD1 identical over 9 bases. Per the germline V gene, CDR1 is SGDLS and CDR2 is YYNGEE. The CDR3 extends over 16 amino acids. V lost 4 bases, J lost 10 bases, and 14 bases stayed unmatched.

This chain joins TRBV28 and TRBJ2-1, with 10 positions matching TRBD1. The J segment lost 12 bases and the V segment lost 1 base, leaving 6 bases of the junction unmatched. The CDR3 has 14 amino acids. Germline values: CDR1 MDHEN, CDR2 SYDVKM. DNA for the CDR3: TGTGCCAGCAGTTTATCGACCCGGGACAGGGGGCAGTTCTTC. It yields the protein CASSLSTRDRGQFF.

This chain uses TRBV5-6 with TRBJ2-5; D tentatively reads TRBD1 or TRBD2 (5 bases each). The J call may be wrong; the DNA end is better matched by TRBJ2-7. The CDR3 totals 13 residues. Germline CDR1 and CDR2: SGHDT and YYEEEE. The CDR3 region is CASSFGTGYEQYF. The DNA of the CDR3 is TGTGCCAGCAGCTTCGGGACGGGCTACGAGCAGTACTTC.

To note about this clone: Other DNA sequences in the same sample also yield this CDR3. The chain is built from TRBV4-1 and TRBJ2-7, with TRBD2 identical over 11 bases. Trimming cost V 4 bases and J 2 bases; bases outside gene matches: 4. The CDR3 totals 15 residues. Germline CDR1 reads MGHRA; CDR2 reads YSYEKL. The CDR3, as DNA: TGCGCCAGCAGCCTCGGGACTAGCGGCACCTACGAGCAGTACTTC. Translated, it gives CASSLGTSGTYEQYF.